This TCR beta chain comes out of a study of CD8+ T cells in alopecia areata. About the study: The study gave treated patients oral tofacitinib at 5 to 10 mg twice daily.

The germline V gene encodes CDR1 MRHNA and CDR2 SNTAGT. The CDR3 runs 15 residues. The V end was cut by 3 bases, the J end by 0 bases, with 6 bases between. The treatment here: oral pan-JAK inhibitor, 5-10 mg twice daily. This clone was picked up a small number of times. Its antigen remains unidentified. Study-wide findings and caveats: Many expanded lesional clones persisted in scalp and blood during tofacitinib.

As the sequencing template, cDNA was produced by extracting RNA and reverse transcribing it. Libraries were prepared by immunoSEQ multiplex PCR; TCRdb keeps only in-frame clonotypes and omits some of them. The table records about 220,000 clones, under 75% of them present only once. The receptor comes from a human donor with alopecia areata. The source was CD4+ T cells sorted from blood, collected at week 4, from a patient treated with tofacitinib. The rearrangement uses TRBV6-4 and TRBJ2-6, with D perhaps matching TRBD1 (5 bases). CDR3 amino acids: CASSEDSSGANVLTF. CDR3 nucleotide sequence: TGTGCCAGCAGTGAAGACAGCTCTGGGGCCAACGTCCTGACTTTC.